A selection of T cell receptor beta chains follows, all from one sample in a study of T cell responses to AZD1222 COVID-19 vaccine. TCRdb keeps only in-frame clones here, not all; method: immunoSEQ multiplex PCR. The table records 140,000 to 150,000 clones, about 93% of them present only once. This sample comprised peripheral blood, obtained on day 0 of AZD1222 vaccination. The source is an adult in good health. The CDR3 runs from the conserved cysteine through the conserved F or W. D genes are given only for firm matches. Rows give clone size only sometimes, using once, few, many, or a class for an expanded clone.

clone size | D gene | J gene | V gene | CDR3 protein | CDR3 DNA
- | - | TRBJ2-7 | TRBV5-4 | CASRITGMRSKQYF | TGTGCCAGCAGGATAACAGGGATGCGGAGCAAGCAGTACTTC
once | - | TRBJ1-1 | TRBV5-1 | CASSPGGQGHTEAFF | TGCGCCAGCAGCCCGGGTGGTCAGGGGCACACTGAAGCTTTCTTT
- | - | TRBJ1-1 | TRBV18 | CASSPINVGTEAFF | TGTGCCAGCTCACCAATAAACGTTGGGACTGAAGCTTTCTTT
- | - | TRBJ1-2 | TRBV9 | CASSVESAGNYGYTF | TGTGCCAGCAGCGTAGAGTCGGCCGGTAACTATGGCTACACCTTC
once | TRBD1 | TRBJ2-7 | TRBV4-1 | CASSQNDREGYEQYF | TGCGCCAGCAGCCAAAACGACAGGGAAGGGTACGAGCAGTACTTC
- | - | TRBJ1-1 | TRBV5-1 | CASNPQVAEGNTEAFF | TGCGCCAGCAACCCCCAAGTGGCCGAAGGGAACACTGAAGCTTTCTTT
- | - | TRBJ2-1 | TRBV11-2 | CASTRDGPLGEQFF | TGTGCCAGCACCCGGGACGGACCTTTGGGCGAGCAGTTCTTC
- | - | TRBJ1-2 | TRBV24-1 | CATSDTARTLGYTF | TGTGCCACCAGTGATACCGCTCGGACACTTGGCTACACCTTC
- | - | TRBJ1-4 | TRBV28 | CASSLGPNEKLFF | TGTGCCAGCAGCCTCGGGCCTAATGAAAAACTGTTTTTT
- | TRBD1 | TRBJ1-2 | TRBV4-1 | CASSQRTGQQTYGYTF | TGCGCCAGCAGCCAAAGGACAGGGCAACAGACATATGGCTACACCTTC
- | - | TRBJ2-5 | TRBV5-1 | CASSLKVGETQYF | TGCGCCAGCAGCTTGAAGGTCGGGGAGACCCAGTACTTC
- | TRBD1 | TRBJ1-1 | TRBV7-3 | CASSFTGGNTEAFF | TGTGCCAGCAGCTTTACAGGGGGGAACACTGAAGCTTTCTTT
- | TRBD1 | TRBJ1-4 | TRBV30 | CAWSASRTGGVLTNEKLFF | TGTGCCTGGAGTGCCTCTCGGACAGGGGGGGTTTTAACTAATGAAAAACTGTTTTTT
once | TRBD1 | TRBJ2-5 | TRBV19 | CASRTGTGGSYPQETQYF | TGTGCCAGCAGGACCGGGACAGGGGGCTCTTACCCCCAAGAGACCCAGTACTTC
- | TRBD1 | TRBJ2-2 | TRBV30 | CAWSAFLQGSANTGELFF | TGTGCCTGGAGTGCTTTCTTACAGGGGAGCGCGAACACCGGGGAGCTGTTTTTT
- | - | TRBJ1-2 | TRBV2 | CASSPWGREGYTF | TGTGCCAGTAGCCCGTGGGGGCGCGAAGGCTACACCTTC
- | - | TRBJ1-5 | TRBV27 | CASSHGRYSNQPQHF | TGTGCCAGCAGTCACGGCAGATATAGCAATCAGCCCCAGCATTTT
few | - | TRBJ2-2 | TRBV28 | CASSPPLAASGELFF | TGTGCCAGCAGTCCACCCTTAGCGGCGTCCGGGGAGCTGTTTTTT
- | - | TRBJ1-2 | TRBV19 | CASSSPGILNYGYTF | TGTGCCAGTAGTTCTCCAGGGATTCTTAACTATGGCTACACCTTC
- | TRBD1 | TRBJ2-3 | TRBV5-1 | CASSRDRADTQYF | TGCGCCAGCAGCCGGGACAGGGCAGATACGCAGTATTTT
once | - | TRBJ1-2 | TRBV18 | CASSPEQDYGYTF | TGTGCCAGCTCACCGGAACAGGACTATGGCTACACCTTC
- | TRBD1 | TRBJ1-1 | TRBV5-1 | CASGSGGRLPENTEAFF | TGCGCCAGCGGATCAGGGGGACGACTACCAGAGAACACTGAAGCTTTCTTT
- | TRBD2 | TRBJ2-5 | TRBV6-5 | CASRPSGSLRETQYF | TGTGCCAGCAGACCCAGCGGGAGCCTGCGGGAGACCCAGTACTTC
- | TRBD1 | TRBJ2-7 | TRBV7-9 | CAVWTGSSYEQYF | TGTGCAGTCTGGACAGGTAGTTCCTACGAGCAGTACTTC
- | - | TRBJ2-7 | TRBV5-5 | CASSRQGGEQYF | TGTGCCAGCAGCCGCCAGGGTGGCGAGCAGTACTTC
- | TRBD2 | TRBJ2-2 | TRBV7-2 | CASSFGRYEGELFF | TGTGCCAGCAGCTTCGGGAGGTACGAAGGGGAGCTGTTTTTT
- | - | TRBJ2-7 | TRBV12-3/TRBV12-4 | CASSLEGTEQYF | TGTGCCAGCAGTTTAGAAGGGACCGAGCAGTACTTC
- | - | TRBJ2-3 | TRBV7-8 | CASSLGSSADTQYF | TGTGCCAGCAGCTTAGGAAGTAGTGCAGATACGCAGTATTTT
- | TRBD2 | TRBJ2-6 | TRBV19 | CASSTQRELAGANVLTF | TGTGCCAGTAGTACCCAGCGGGAGCTAGCTGGGGCCAACGTCCTGACTTTC
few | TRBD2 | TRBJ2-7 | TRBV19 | CASSIGGGGTSLAQYF | TGTGCCAGTAGTATTGGCGGGGGGGGAACGTCCCTCGCGCAGTACTTC
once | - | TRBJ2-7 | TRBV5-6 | CASSWDMRYEQYF | TGTGCCAGCAGCTGGGACATGCGCTACGAGCAGTACTTC
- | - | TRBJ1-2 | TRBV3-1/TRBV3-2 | CASSQVGYNYGYTF | TGTGCCAGCAGCCAAGTGGGATATAACTATGGCTACACCTTC
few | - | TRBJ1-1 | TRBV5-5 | CASSSEVGYTEAFF | TGTGCCAGCAGCTCGGAGGTAGGGTACACTGAAGCTTTCTTT
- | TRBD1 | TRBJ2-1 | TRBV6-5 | CASSSLTGIYNEQFF | TGTGCCAGCAGTTCGCTGACAGGGATCTACAATGAGCAGTTCTTC
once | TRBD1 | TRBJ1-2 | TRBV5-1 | CASSYQSQGTVGGYTF | TGCGCCAGCAGCTATCAGTCTCAGGGGACAGTAGGCGGCTACACCTTC
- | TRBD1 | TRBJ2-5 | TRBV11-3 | CASSLVGTGPGRWTQYF | TGTGCCAGCAGCTTAGTCGGGACAGGGCCCGGCCGGTGGACCCAGTACTTC
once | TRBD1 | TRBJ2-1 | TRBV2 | CASRLGQGPYNEQFF | TGTGCCAGCAGGCTTGGACAGGGGCCTTACAATGAGCAGTTCTTC
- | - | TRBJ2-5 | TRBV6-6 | CASSYSTGEGETQYF | TGTGCCAGCAGTTACTCCACAGGGGAGGGAGAGACCCAGTACTTC
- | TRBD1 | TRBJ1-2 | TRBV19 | CASTPGAGQATTSNYGYTF | TGTGCCAGTACCCCAGGGGCGGGACAGGCGACGACTTCTAACTATGGCTACACCTTC
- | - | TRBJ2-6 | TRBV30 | CAWSVLGSSGANVLTF | TGTGCCTGGAGTGTACTGGGGTCCTCTGGGGCCAACGTCCTGACTTTC
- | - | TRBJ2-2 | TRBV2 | CASGDATVELFF | TGTGCCAGCGGGGACGCCACGGTGGAGCTGTTTTTT
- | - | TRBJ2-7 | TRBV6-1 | CASSETYYEQYF | TGTGCCAGCAGTGAAACGTACTACGAGCAGTACTTC
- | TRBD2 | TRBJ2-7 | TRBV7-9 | CASSLGGMSYEQYF | TGTGCCAGCAGCTTGGGGGGGATGTCCTACGAGCAGTACTTC
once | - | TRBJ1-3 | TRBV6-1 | CASSEAGNTIYF | TGTGCCAGCAGTGAAGCTGGAAACACCATATATTTT
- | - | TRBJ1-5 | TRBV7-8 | CASSPRRSYLNQPQHF | TGTGCCAGCAGCCCCCGTAGGTCTTACCTTAATCAGCCCCAGCATTTT
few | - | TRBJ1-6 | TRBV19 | CASSTSGDYNSPLHF | TGTGCCAGTAGTACCTCGGGAGATTATAATTCACCCCTCCACTTT
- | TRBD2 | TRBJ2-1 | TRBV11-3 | CASSLDTGAGGRSSYNEQFF | TGTGCCAGCAGCTTAGATACCGGGGCGGGAGGACGGAGCTCCTACAATGAGCAGTTCTTC
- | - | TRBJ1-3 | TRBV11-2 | CASSLDSSGNTIYF | TGTGCCAGCAGCTTAGACAGCTCTGGAAACACCATATATTTT
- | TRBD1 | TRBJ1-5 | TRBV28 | CASSPISGQGRMGNQPQHF | TGTGCCAGCAGCCCAATAAGCGGACAGGGAAGGATGGGAAATCAGCCCCAGCATTTT
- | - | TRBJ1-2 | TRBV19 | CASSISMNYGYTF | TGTGCCAGTAGTATTAGTATGAACTATGGCTACACCTTC
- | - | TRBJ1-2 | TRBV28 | CASSLRVQGYTF | TGTGCCAGCAGCCTCAGGGTGCAAGGCTACACCTTC
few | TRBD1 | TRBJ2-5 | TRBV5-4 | CASSLEGAPEETQYF | TGTGCCAGCAGCTTGGAGGGGGCCCCTGAAGAGACCCAGTACTTC
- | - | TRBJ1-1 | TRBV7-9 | CASSPIRGVNTEAFF | TGTGCCAGCAGCCCCATTCGGGGGGTGAACACTGAAGCTTTCTTT
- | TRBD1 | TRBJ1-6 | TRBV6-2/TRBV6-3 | CASSSGTGNSPLHF | TGTGCCAGCAGCAGCGGGACAGGAAATTCACCCCTCCACTTT
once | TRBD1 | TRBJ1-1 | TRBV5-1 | CASSLLGGTANTEAFF | TGCGCCAGCAGCTTGCTTGGAGGGACAGCGAACACTGAAGCTTTCTTT
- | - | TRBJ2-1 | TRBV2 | CARGGVGYNEQFF | TGTGCCAGAGGGGGTGTTGGCTACAATGAGCAGTTCTTC
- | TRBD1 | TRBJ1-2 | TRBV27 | CASSNTGQTALYTF | TGTGCCAGCAGTAACACGGGACAGACTGCTCTCTACACCTTC